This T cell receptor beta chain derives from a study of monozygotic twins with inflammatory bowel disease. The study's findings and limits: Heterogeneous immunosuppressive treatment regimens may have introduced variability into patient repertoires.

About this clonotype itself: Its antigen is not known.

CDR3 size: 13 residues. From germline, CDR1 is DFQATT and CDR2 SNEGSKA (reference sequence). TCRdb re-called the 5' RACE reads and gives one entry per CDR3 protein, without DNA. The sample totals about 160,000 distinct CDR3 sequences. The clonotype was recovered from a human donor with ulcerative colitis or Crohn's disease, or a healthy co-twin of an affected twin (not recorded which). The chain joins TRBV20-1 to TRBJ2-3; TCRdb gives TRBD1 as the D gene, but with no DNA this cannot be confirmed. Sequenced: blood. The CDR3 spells CSAVGGPTDTQYF.